This T cell receptor (beta chain) was obtained from a study of liver allograft versus peripheral blood T cells. Study details: Transplanted-liver T cell receptor repertoires were compared with recipients' peripheral blood repertoires. Regarding the study as a whole: Within liver allografts, T cell receptor repertoires were reportedly different from those in peripheral blood.

TCRdb re-called the reads through MiXCR, storing one row per CDR3 protein. The data contain about 9,000 distinct CDR3 sequences, over 14% of them singletons. This clonotype is classed as medium-sized. Its target is not known. CDR3 length equals 13 residues. The germline V and J ends were trimmed by 2 bases and 2 bases, with 9 bases remaining between them. The germline V gene encodes CDR1 SQVTM and CDR2 ANQGSEA. The TCR originated in a human patient who had a liver transplant. Some T cells may arise from the graft donor. The rearrangement links TRBV29-1 to TRBJ1-1; a weak D match, TRBD1 (6 bases). The CDR3 loop reads CSVERGTNTEAFF. The CDR3 DNA reads as TGCAGCGTTGAAAGGGGGACCAACACTGAAGCTTTCTTT.